Here is one T cell receptor (beta chain) with its context. Its matching antigen is unknown. The sample originates from a study of T cell responses to AZD1222 COVID-19 vaccine. At the level of the study: Analyses pooled second doses at about 4 or about 12 weeks.

Study observations and caveats: Repertoires were obtained only post-peak T cell response. The CD4 TCRs associated with vaccination extended across spike and predominated at 160-218 and 743-854. Nearly half of spike-specific TCRs reportedly target unmutated variant regions.

Germline V lookup: CDR1 LNHDA, CDR2 SQIVND (reference sequence). The junction had 9 bases not matched to a gene; V was cut back by 7 bases and J by 8 bases. This CDR3 has 14 residues. Assay used: immunoSEQ multiplex PCR; TCRdb lists only in-frame clones, some missing. The repertoire has 120,000 or so clones, about 91% of them found once; the top ten carry under 6.5%. The genes are TRBV19 and TRBJ2-2, with 8 bases identical to TRBD1. The input for sequencing was peripheral blood, taken on day 0 of AZD1222 vaccination. This clonotype originated in an adult in good health. This CDR3 is CASTQGALTGELFF. CDR3 DNA: TGTGCCAGTACCCAGGGGGCGTTAACGGGGGAGCTGTTTTTT.